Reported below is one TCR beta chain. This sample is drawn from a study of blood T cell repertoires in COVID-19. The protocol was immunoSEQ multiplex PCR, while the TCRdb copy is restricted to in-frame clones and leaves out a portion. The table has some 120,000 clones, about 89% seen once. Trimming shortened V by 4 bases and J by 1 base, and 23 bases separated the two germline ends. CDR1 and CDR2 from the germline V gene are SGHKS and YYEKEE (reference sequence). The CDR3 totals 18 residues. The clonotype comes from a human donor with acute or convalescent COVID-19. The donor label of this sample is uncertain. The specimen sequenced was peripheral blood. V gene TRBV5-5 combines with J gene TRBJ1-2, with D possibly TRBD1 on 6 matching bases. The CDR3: CASSRLGSQTGFNYGYTF. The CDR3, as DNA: TGTGCCAGCAGCCGATTGGGCAGCCAGACAGGCTTTAACTATGGCTACACCTTC.